The 14 T cell receptor beta chains below come from one sample, sequenced in a study of T cell responses to AZD1222 COVID-19 vaccine (dated by TCRdb to 2020 to 2023). Libraries were prepared through the immunoSEQ multiplex PCR assay. As stored in TCRdb, this immuneACCESS dataset retains in-frame rearrangements with V and J assigned. A fraction of the clones does not appear; measured against another copy, unresolved V genes explain less than half of the discrepancy, and the remainder lacks a known reason. This sample gives roughly 200,000 clones in total; just over 90% of them show up just once. 0.9% to 1.1% of the sample is taken by the ten largest. The time point label, read with the paper, signifies: baseline before first vaccination. The label giving this sample's treatment or condition can be read as: meningococcal conjugate vaccine given as trial control. Sequences were derived from peripheral blood, sampled on day 0 of MenACWY control vaccination. The source is an adult in good health.

In nucleotides, the CDR3 is TGTGCCAGCAGCTCCGGGACAGCTGAAGGCTACACCTTC. It translates to CASSSGTAEGYTF. This chain connects TRBV12-3 or TRBV12-4 to TRBJ1-2, with 7 bases aligning to TRBD1. This CDR3 is 13 amino acids long. V dropped 6 bases and J dropped 8; count of bases not matched to a gene: 9.

This clone was recorded once. The chain carries TRBV7-9 and TRBJ2-6; possible D gene TRBD1, 5 bases. This CDR3 is built from 15 residues. Between the trimmed V and J ends, which lost 6 bases and 0 bases, there was a span of 9 bases. Germline V gene sequence: CDR1 SEHNR, CDR2 FQNEAQ (reference sequence). CDR3 sequence: CASRTDSSGANVLTF. In nucleotides, the CDR3 is TGTGCCAGCAGAACCGACAGCTCTGGGGCCAACGTCCTGACTTTC.

The V and J genes are TRBV7-9 and TRBJ2-5; D unclear. There are 15 residues in the CDR3. Germline V gives CDR1 SEHNR, CDR2 FQNEAQ (reference sequence). V lost 5 bases to trimming and J lost 4 bases, with 17 bases between them. The CDR3 spells CASSPSSGIGETQYF. DNA of the CDR3: TGTGCCAGCAGCCCATCTTCGGGTATCGGAGAGACCCAGTACTTC.

The rearrangement uses TRBV30 and TRBJ1-3; 8 bases are shared with TRBD1. The CDR3 runs 15 residues. After removal of 1 base from V and 5 bases from J, the junction contained 7 bases not matched to a gene. The germline V gene encodes CDR1 GTSNPN and CDR2 SVGIG (reference sequence). The CDR3 is CAWSGQGSSRNTIYF. The CDR3 DNA reads TGTGCCTGGAGTGGACAGGGGTCGTCCCGAAACACCATATATTTT.

The chain couples TRBV3-1 (or the pseudogene TRBV3-2) to TRBJ2-7; 14 bases align to TRBD2. The CDR3 length is 14 residues. Trimming at V came to 5 bases and at J to 7 bases, leaving 4 bases not matched to a gene. Germline values: CDR1 LGHDT, CDR2 YNNKEL (reference sequence). CDR3 nucleotides: TGTGCCAGCAGCTCGAGGACTAGCGGGAGGGAGCAGTACTTC. Protein sequence: CASSSRTSGREQYF.

In its sample, this clone was seen once. The CDR3 nucleotides are TGTGCCAGCTCACCATCCCCAGGGTTTAGCAATCAGCCCCAGCATTTT. Its protein product is CASSPSPGFSNQPQHF. V gene TRBV18 combines with J gene TRBJ1-5, with a weak D call TRBD1 (5 bases). CDR1 is KGHSH and CDR2 is LQKENI in the germline V gene. V was cut by 2 bases and J by 0 bases, with 11 bases left in between. The CDR3 runs 16 residues.

This rearrangement joins TRBV2 to TRBJ2-2; 11 bases fit TRBD2. Per the germline V gene, CDR1 is SNHLY and CDR2 is FYNNEI. V dropped 6 bases and J dropped 4; count of bases not matched to a gene: 4. The CDR3 totals 15 residues. CDR3 in DNA: TGTGCCAGCAGGGATAGCGGGGGGGCCACCGGGGAGCTGTTTTTT. This gives the protein CASRDSGGATGELFF.

V gene TRBV27 combines with J gene TRBJ1-2; tentatively, D is TRBD1 (5 bases). Germline-derived CDR1 and CDR2 are MNHEY and SMNVEV (reference sequence). The CDR3 consists of 13 residues. Trimming left V 3 bases short and J 8 bases short, with 13 bases between. The CDR3: CASSFGGWYGYTF. CDR3 DNA sequence: TGTGCCAGCAGTTTCGGGGGGTGGTACGGCTACACCTTC.

The rearrangement links TRBV5-4 to TRBJ1-6; D is uncertain. The germline V gene has CDR1 SGHNT and CDR2 YYREEE (reference sequence). The CDR3 is made up of 14 amino acids. The ends were cut back, 4 bases at V and 7 bases at J, with 12 bases in the middle. Here the CDR3 DNA reads TGTGCCAGCAGCCCGGACGGATGGAATTCACCCCTCCACTTT. This translates into CASSPDGWNSPLHF.

The J gene is TRBJ1-3, the V gene TRBV7-3, with a possible D match to TRBD1 (5 bases). CDR1 and CDR2 (germline): SGHTA, FQGTGA. The CDR3 contains 15 residues. V was cut by 4 bases and J by 4 bases, with 14 bases left in between. The DNA for the CDR3 is TGTGCCAGCAGCTCGGGGGGAAAAGGAGGAAACACCATATATTTT. Protein: CASSSGGKGGNTIYF.

This clone was seen only once. The chain employs TRBV10-3 and TRBJ2-6; 12 nucleotides match TRBD1. The CDR3 extends over 18 amino acids. V lost 6 bases, J lost 3 bases, and 9 bases stayed unmatched. Germline lookup yields CDR1 ENHRY and CDR2 SYGVKD. The CDR3 protein is CAIRPWDRGLGGANVLTF. Written as DNA, the CDR3 is TGTGCCATCAGGCCTTGGGACAGGGGGCTAGGTGGGGCCAACGTCCTGACTTTC.

The rearrangement joins TRBV2 to TRBJ2-5; the D is unclear. The CDR3 extends over 11 amino acids. The germline V and J ends were trimmed by 3 bases and 6 bases, with 5 bases remaining between them. Germline CDR1 SNHLY, CDR2 FYNNEI. The CDR3 protein is CASSDEQTQYF. CDR3 coding DNA: TGTGCCAGCAGTGACGAACAGACCCAGTACTTC.

V and J are TRBV6-5 and TRBJ1-1, with 10 bases fitting TRBD1. The V gene's germline CDR1 is MNHEY and CDR2 SVGAGI. V dropped 4 bases and J dropped 6; count of bases not matched to a gene: 8. The CDR3 totals 15 residues. Written as DNA, the CDR3 is TGTGCCAGCAGTTCCCCGGGACAGGGGACGCCTGAAGCTTTCTTT. Residues: CASSSPGQGTPEAFF.

The chain carries TRBV10-1 and TRBJ2-1; possible D gene TRBD2, 7 bases. Trimming shortened V by 4 bases and J by 12 bases, and 16 bases separated the two germline ends. There are 13 residues in the CDR3. The V gene's germline CDR1 is WNHNN and CDR2 SYGVQD (reference sequence). The CDR3 loop reads CASSGPSAGAQFF. CDR3 sequence (DNA): TGCGCCAGCAGTGGCCCCTCGGCGGGGGCGCAGTTCTTC.